The 11 T cell receptor beta chains given below trace back to one sample, sequenced in a study of persistence of HIV-infected CD4 T cells. The stimulus was lysate of CMV-infected fibroblasts, around 10 ug/mL. Sorted nonresponding memory CD4+ T cells were CD40L-negative, CD69-negative, CD45RO-high. This was the immunoSEQ version 4 assay in survey mode. This table comes from immunoSEQ multiplex PCR, and its TCRdb copy is limited to in-frame clones, with some not included. Here the sample spans 35,000 to 40,000 clones, 65% to 85% being singletons. No antigens are known for them. Sequences were derived from CD4+ T cells sorted from PBMCs after roughly 18-hour stimulation, sampled from a patient who received antiretroviral therapy. The receptors come from an adult man with HIV who was CMV-seropositive.

The chain employs TRBV6-5 and TRBJ2-1, with a tentative D call TRBD2 (6 bases). Trimming shortened V by 10 bases and J by 2 bases, and 12 bases separated the two germline ends. The length of the CDR3 is 13 residues. CDR1 MNHEY and CDR2 SVGAGI come from the germline V gene. As DNA, the CDR3 is TGTGCCACCGGCGGCGGGGCCTACAATGAGCAGTTCTTC. Translation gives CATGGGAYNEQFF.

The genes are TRBV27 and TRBJ1-3; TRBD1 is a possible D gene (5 bases). Germline values: CDR1 MNHEY, CDR2 SMNVEV (reference sequence). This CDR3 spans 13 amino acids. Trimming left V 2 bases short and J 9 bases short, with 11 bases between. The CDR3 DNA is TGTGCCAGCAGTTTAGGGGGTACTTCCACCATATATTTT. It specifies CASSLGGTSTIYF.

The chain combines TRBV3-1 (or the pseudogene TRBV3-2) with TRBJ1-2; tentatively, D is TRBD1 (5 bases). The CDR3 is 14 amino acids. V lost 0 bases, J lost 2 bases, and 7 bases lay in between. From germline, CDR1 is LGHDT and CDR2 YNNKEL (reference sequence). In DNA form, the CDR3 reads TGTGCCAGCAGCCAAGATGGGGGAAACTATGGCTACACCTTC. Protein product: CASSQDGGNYGYTF.

The J gene is TRBJ1-2, the V gene TRBV2; 7 nucleotides agree with TRBD1. This CDR3 spans 14 amino acids. Trimming removed 5 bases from V and 6 bases from J; junction bases left unmatched: 9. The germline gives CDR1 SNHLY, CDR2 FYNNEI. CDR3: CASSNRDRSHGYTF. For the CDR3, the DNA is TGTGCCAGCAGTAACAGGGACAGATCACATGGCTACACCTTC.

This clone was seen just once. The chain combines TRBV5-3 with TRBJ1-2, with D maybe TRBD1 (5 bases). TRBV5-3 counts as an open reading frame of uncertain function. This CDR3 has 15 amino acids. The V gene lost 0 bases and the J gene lost 4 bases, with 13 bases spanning the gap. CDR3 loop: CARSLAGDRSYGYTF. CDR3 nucleotide sequence: TGTGCCAGAAGCTTGGCCGGGGACCGTAGCTATGGCTACACCTTC.

The genes are TRBV4-1 and TRBJ1-2; D ambiguous. The CDR3 is 14 residues long. CDR1 is MGHRA, CDR2 YSYEKL, per germline. The ends were cut back, 1 base at V and 1 base at J, with 7 bases in the middle. DNA of the CDR3: TGCGCCAGCAGCCAAGGAGGCCTTAACTATGGCTACACCTTC. Encoded protein: CASSQGGLNYGYTF.

The rearrangement joins TRBV5-6 to TRBJ1-3, with D perhaps TRBD1 (5 bases). V was cut by 2 bases and J by 0 bases, with 12 bases left in between. Germline CDR1 is SGHDT and CDR2 is YYEEEE. The CDR3 sequence is 16 residues long. The CDR3 protein is CASSFGTGLSGNTIYF. CDR3 DNA: TGTGCCAGCAGCTTCGGGACTGGTCTCTCTGGAAACACCATATATTTT.

The table lists this clone with a few counts. This chain links TRBV3-1 (or the pseudogene TRBV3-2) with TRBJ1-2; D is undetermined. Germline V gives CDR1 LGHDT, CDR2 YNNKEL (reference sequence). With 0 bases removed from V and 4 bases from J, the gap between germline ends came to 6 bases. The CDR3 extends over 13 amino acids. CDR3 protein: CASSQDRTYGYTF. The CDR3 DNA follows: TGTGCCAGCAGCCAAGATAGGACCTATGGCTACACCTTC.

The chain employs TRBV5-1 and TRBJ2-3; TRBD1 matches 9 bases. The CDR3 length is 15 residues. Trimming at V came to 2 bases and at J to 5 bases, leaving 6 bases not matched to a gene. Germline values: CDR1 SGHRS, CDR2 YFSETQ. The CDR3 nucleotides are TGCGCCAGCAGCTTTACGGGACAGGGATTAGATACGCAGTATTTT. It specifies CASSFTGQGLDTQYF.

This chain joins TRBV19 and TRBJ2-1; 8 bases agree with TRBD1. The CDR3 runs to 14 residues. V dropped 7 bases and J dropped 2; count of bases not matched to a gene: 4. Germline CDR1 reads LNHDA; CDR2 reads SQIVND (reference sequence). The CDR3, as DNA: TGTGCCAGTACTCCGGGACAGGCCTACAATGAGCAGTTCTTC. This encodes CASTPGQAYNEQFF.

This clone was observed a few times. The gene calls are TRBV6-5 and TRBJ1-4, with 8 bases lining up with TRBD1. V gave up 0 bases and J gave up 7 bases; unmatched junction bases: 7. This CDR3 has 16 amino acids. Per germline, CDR1 MNHEY and CDR2 SVGAGI. CDR3 protein: CASSYSPRTGIEKLFF. For the CDR3, the DNA is TGTGCCAGCAGTTACTCCCCCCGGACAGGGATTGAAAAACTGTTTTTT.